These 18 T cell receptor beta chains came from one sample sequenced in a study of shared T cell receptors in the human thymus (dated by TCRdb to the early 2020s). Libraries came from the immunoSEQ multiplex PCR assay. TCRdb mirrors the immuneACCESS table, restricted to in-frame sequences. Some clones are absent from its copies; in checked studies, under half trace to an unresolved V gene, and the reason for the others is unknown. A total of just under 550,000 clones appear in this sample, around 82% of them only once. 0.013% of the sample lies in the top ten. In addition, the sample was reused for a study of human thymus T cells.

What was sequenced was thymocytes. These receptors all come from a boy under two years old with a congenital heart defect. Donor details come from another sample of the same person, matched by shared clones.

The chain links TRBV4-3 to TRBJ2-1; TRBD2 aligns across 10 bases. After removal of 0 bases from V and 7 bases from J, the junction contained 6 bases not matched to a gene. This CDR3 contains 16 residues. Looked up from germline, CDR1 is LGHNA and CDR2 is YSLEER. The CDR3 DNA reads as TGCGCCAGCAGCCAAGATCAGCGGGAGGGGAGGAATGAGCAGTTCTTC. It is translated as CASSQDQREGRNEQFF.

The table lists this clone with a few counts. The rearrangement uses TRBV7-8 and TRBJ2-7; the match to TRBD2 covers 9 bases. CDR3 size: 15 residues. V lost 3 bases to trimming and J lost 1 base; unmatched junction nucleotides: 4. CDR1 is SGHVS, CDR2 FQNEAQ, per germline. CDR3: CASSLGSGRSYEQYF. The CDR3 nucleotides are TGTGCCAGCAGCTTGGGTAGCGGGAGATCCTACGAGCAGTACTTC.

The chain carries TRBV2 and TRBJ2-3, with a tentative D call TRBD2 (5 bases). Deletions cut 3 bases from V and 1 base from J, with 8 bases between. This CDR3 is built from 14 residues. CDR1 SNHLY and CDR2 FYNNEI come from the germline V gene. The CDR3 DNA sequence: TGTGCCAGCAGTGATGGGCGGGGCACAGATACGCAGTATTTT. Its translation: CASSDGRGTDTQYF.

The J gene is TRBJ2-2, the V gene TRBV6-4, with TRBD1 identical over 7 bases. Germline lookup yields CDR1 MRHNA and CDR2 SNTAGT. V gave up 5 bases and J gave up 3 bases; unmatched junction bases: 3. The CDR3 consists of 14 residues. DNA for the CDR3: TGTGCCAGCAGTCGACAGGGCCACACCGGGGAGCTGTTTTTT. It yields the protein CASSRQGHTGELFF.

The chain carries TRBV5-1 and TRBJ1-1; 7 bases line up with TRBD1. The CDR3 has 14 residues. With 0 bases clipped from V and 1 base from J, the junction kept 0 bases outside the gene matches. The V gene's germline CDR1 is SGHRS and CDR2 YFSETQ. CDR3 in DNA: TGCGCCAGCAGCTTGGCAGGGGGGAACACTGAAGCTTTCTTT. It specifies CASSLAGGNTEAFF.

In nucleotides, the CDR3 is TGTGCCAGCAGTTACTCCGGAAGGGGCGAGGATGAAAAACTGTTTTTT. Translating gives CASSYSGRGEDEKLFF. The V call is TRBV6-6, the J call TRBJ1-4; TRBD1 might be the D (5 bases). CDR1 is MNHNY and CDR2 is SVGAGI in the germline V gene (reference sequence). CDR3 length: 16 amino acids. The V and J ends lost 0 bases and 6 bases respectively, with 14 bases between them.

The chain has TRBV9 and TRBJ2-7; the D is unclear. Germline V gene data show CDR1 as SGDLS and CDR2 as YYNGEE. Trimming shortened V by 0 bases and J by 3 bases, and 10 bases separated the two germline ends. CDR3 length: 14 residues. This CDR3 is CASSVGTGFYEQYF. The CDR3 coding sequence is TGTGCCAGCAGCGTAGGTACCGGTTTCTACGAGCAGTACTTC.

V is TRBV7-9 and J is TRBJ2-1; 7 bases match TRBD1. The CDR3 covers 17 residues. CDR1 is SEHNR and CDR2 is FQNEAQ in the germline V gene (reference sequence). J lost 7 bases, V lost 4 bases, and 16 bases had no gene match. The CDR3 coding sequence is TGTGCCAGCAGCTCTAGAACGGGTTATGGCAGGGGGAATGAGCAGTTCTTC. This sequence encodes CASSSRTGYGRGNEQFF.

The V and J genes are TRBV15 and TRBJ2-3, with D possibly TRBD2 on 6 matching bases. This CDR3 comprises 12 residues. The germline CDR1 and CDR2 sequences are LNHNV and YYDKDF (reference sequence). V gave up 6 bases and J gave up 4 bases, with 8 bases separating them. CDR3 loop: CATRGGSDTQYF. The CDR3 bases are TGTGCCACCAGGGGAGGATCAGATACGCAGTATTTT.

This chain joins TRBV6-1 and TRBJ2-3; 7 nucleotides agree with TRBD1. V dropped 3 bases and J dropped 4; count of bases not matched to a gene: 4. CDR1 is MNHNS, CDR2 SASEGT, per germline. The CDR3 extends over 14 amino acids. The CDR3 spells CASSEGTAADTQYF. The CDR3 DNA follows: TGTGCCAGCAGTGAGGGGACAGCCGCAGATACGCAGTATTTT.

The V call is TRBV6-5, the J call TRBJ2-2; possibly TRBD2 for D (5 bases). V dropped 8 bases and J dropped 1 base, with 11 bases sitting between them. The CDR3 loop spans 14 amino acids. Germline-derived CDR1 and CDR2 are MNHEY and SVGAGI. The CDR3: CASRKEVNTGELFF. The CDR3 DNA reads TGTGCCAGCCGCAAGGAGGTGAACACCGGGGAGCTGTTTTTT.

The chain employs TRBV19 and TRBJ2-1; D remains ambiguous. V lost 0 bases to trimming and J lost 5 bases, with 5 bases between them. CDR1 and CDR2 (germline): LNHDA, SQIVND (reference sequence). This CDR3 spans 13 amino acids. DNA of the CDR3: TGTGCCAGTAGTATAGAGTCCAACAATGAGCAGTTCTTC. Translation: CASSIESNNEQFF.

This chain connects TRBV7-2 to TRBJ2-7, with 10 bases aligning to TRBD1. V was clipped by 4 bases and J by 3 bases; unmatched bases: 3. CDR3 length equals 14 residues. Germline V lookup: CDR1 SGHTA, CDR2 FQGNSA. The CDR3, as DNA: TGTGCCAGCAGCTCAGGACAGGGGGACTACGAGCAGTACTTC. It yields the protein CASSSGQGDYEQYF.

The J gene is TRBJ1-4, the V gene TRBV11-2, with 8 bases aligning to TRBD1. The ends lost 4 bases at V and 0 bases at J; junction bases unmatched: 7. Germline CDR1 and CDR2: SGHAT and FQNNGV. The CDR3 loop spans 17 amino acids. The CDR3 coding sequence is TGTGCCAGCAGCTCACCCGGGACAGGTTCAACTAATGAAAAACTGTTTTTT. Translating gives CASSSPGTGSTNEKLFF.

This chain links TRBV19 with TRBJ1-4, with 7 bases aligning to TRBD1. This CDR3 is built from 15 residues. The V gene end was trimmed by 10 bases and the J gene end by 6 bases; junction bases not matched to a gene: 14. The V gene's germline CDR1 is LNHDA and CDR2 SQIVND (reference sequence). The CDR3 spells CATPGKGASDEKLFF. Here the CDR3 DNA reads TGTGCCACGCCCGGGAAGGGGGCGTCGGATGAAAAACTGTTTTTT.

This clone was found a few times. The chain carries TRBV4-3 and TRBJ2-7, with TRBD1 identical over 7 bases. Germline CDR1 and CDR2: LGHNA and YSLEER. The V segment lost 3 bases and the J segment 0 bases; nucleotides outside the gene matches: 2. The CDR3 runs to 14 residues. This CDR3 is CASSQGDSSYEQYF. The CDR3 nucleotides are TGCGCCAGCAGCCAGGGGGACAGCTCCTACGAGCAGTACTTC.

This CDR3 is CASTLGRTGAYNEQFF. CDR3 DNA sequence: TGTGCCAGCACTTTGGGGAGGACAGGAGCCTACAATGAGCAGTTCTTC. The chain couples TRBV28 to TRBJ2-1; a weak D match, TRBD1 (7 bases). V was shortened by 7 bases and J by 2 bases, with 18 bases between the two germline ends. The CDR3 consists of 16 residues. Per the germline V gene, CDR1 is MDHEN and CDR2 is SYDVKM.

The V gene is TRBV6-4, the J gene TRBJ1-1; D is perhaps TRBD1 (5 bases). Germline assignment: CDR1 MRHNA and CDR2 SNTAGT. The CDR3 runs 16 residues. Trimming cost V 4 bases and J 4 bases, with 19 bases left between them. The CDR3 loop reads CASSVAFFRVGTEAFF. In nucleotides, the CDR3 is TGTGCCAGCAGTGTGGCTTTTTTCAGGGTGGGCACTGAAGCTTTCTTT.